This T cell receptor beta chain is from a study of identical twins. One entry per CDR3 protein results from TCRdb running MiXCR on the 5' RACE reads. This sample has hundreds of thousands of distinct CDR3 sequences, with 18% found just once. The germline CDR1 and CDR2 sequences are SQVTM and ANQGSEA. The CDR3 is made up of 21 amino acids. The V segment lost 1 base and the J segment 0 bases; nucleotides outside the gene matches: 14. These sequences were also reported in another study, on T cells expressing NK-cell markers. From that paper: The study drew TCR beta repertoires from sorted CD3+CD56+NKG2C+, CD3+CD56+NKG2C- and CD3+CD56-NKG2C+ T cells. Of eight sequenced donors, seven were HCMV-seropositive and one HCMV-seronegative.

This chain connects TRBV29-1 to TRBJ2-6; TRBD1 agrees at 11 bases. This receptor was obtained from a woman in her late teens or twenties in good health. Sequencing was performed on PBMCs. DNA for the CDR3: TGCAGCGTTGAAGTCCGACTGGGACAGGGGGTTTCTAGCTCTGGGGCCAACGTCCTGACTTTC. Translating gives CSVEVRLGQGVSSSGANVLTF.